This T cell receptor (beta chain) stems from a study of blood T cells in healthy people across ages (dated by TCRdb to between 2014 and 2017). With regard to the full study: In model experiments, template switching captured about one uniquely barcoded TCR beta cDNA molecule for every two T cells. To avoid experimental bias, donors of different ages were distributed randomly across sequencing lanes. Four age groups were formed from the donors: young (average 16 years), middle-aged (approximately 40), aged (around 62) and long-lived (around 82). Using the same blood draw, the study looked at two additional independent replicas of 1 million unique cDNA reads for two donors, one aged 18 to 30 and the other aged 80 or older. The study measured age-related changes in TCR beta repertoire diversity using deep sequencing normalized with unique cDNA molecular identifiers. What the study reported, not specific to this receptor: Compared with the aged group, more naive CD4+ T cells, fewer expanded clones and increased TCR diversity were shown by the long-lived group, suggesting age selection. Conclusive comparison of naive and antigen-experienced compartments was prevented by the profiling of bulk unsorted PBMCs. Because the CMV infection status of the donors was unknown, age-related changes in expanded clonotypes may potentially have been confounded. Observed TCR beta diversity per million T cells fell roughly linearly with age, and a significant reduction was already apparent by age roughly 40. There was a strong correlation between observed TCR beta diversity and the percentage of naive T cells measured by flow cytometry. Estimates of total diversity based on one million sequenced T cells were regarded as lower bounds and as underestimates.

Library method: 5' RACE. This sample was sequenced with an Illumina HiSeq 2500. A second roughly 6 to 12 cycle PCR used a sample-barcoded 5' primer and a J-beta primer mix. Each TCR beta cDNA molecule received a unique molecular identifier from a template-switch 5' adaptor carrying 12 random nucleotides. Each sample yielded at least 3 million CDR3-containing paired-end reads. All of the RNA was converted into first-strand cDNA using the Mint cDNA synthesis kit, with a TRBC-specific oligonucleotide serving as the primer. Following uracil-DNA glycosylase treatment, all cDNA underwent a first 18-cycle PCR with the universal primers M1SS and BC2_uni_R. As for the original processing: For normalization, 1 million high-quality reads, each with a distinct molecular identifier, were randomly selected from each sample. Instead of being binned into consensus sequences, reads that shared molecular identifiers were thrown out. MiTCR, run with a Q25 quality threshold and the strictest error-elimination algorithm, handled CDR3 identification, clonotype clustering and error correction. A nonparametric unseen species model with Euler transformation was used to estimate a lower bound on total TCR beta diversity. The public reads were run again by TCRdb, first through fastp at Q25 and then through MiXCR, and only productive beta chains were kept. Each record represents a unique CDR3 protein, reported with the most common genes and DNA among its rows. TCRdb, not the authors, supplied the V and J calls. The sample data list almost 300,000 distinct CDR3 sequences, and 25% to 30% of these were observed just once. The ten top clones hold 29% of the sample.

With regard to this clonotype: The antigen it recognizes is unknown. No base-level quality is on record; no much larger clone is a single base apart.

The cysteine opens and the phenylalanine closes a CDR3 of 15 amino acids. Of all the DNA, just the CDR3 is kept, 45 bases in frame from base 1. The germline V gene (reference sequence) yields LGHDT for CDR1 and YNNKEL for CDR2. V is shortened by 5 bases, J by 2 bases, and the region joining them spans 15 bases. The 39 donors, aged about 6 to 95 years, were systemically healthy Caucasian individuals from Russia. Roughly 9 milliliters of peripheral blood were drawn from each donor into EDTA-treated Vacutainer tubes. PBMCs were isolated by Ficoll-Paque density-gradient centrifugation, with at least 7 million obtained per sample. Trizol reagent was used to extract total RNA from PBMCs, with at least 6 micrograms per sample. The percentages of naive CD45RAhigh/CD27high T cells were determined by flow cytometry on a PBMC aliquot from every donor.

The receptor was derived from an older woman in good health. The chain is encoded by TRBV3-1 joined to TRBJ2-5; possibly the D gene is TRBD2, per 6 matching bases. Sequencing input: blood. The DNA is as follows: TGTGCCAGCAGCGTAGGGGTTGGAGGGCAAGAGACCCAGTACTTC. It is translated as CASSVGVGGQETQYF.